This TCR beta chain was sequenced during a study of shared clonotypes between healthy human individuals. Naive CD8 populations comprised CD45RO-negative cells positively selected for CCR7, excluding terminally differentiated effector memory CD45RA+ cells. Profiling relied on immunoSEQ multiplex PCR, and the TCRdb table lists in-frame clones only, not all of them. The sample lists about 2.1 million clones, 80% to 95% occurring once. The CDR3 runs to 11 residues. The germline CDR1 and CDR2 sequences are SEHNR and FQNEAQ (reference sequence). Trimming left V 5 bases short and J 11 bases short, with 11 bases between.

V gene TRBV7-9 combines with J gene TRBJ2-3; D gene ambiguous. The receptor's source is a man aged 18 to 29 in good health. Some clones in this sample may be carry-over from other donors' samples. The sample consisted of naive CD8+ T cells from PBMCs. DNA for the CDR3: TGTGCCAGCAGCCTCAATCCGGAGCAGTATTTT. It codes for CASSLNPEQYF.